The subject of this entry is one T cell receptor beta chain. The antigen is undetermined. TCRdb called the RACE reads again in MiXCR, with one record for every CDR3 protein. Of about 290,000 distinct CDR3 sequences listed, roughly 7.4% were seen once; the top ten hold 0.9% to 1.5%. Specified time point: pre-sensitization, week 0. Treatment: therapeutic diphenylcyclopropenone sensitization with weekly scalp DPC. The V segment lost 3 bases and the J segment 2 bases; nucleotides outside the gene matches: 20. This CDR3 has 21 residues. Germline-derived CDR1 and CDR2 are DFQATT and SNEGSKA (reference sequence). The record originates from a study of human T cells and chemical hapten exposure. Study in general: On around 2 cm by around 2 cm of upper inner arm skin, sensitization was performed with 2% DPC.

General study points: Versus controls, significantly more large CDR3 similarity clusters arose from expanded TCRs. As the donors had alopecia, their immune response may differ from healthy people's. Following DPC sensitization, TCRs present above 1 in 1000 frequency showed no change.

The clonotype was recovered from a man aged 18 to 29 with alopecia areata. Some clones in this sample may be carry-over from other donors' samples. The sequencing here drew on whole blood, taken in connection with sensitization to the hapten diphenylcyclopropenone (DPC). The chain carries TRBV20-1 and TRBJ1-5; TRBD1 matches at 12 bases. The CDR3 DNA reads TGCAGTGCTAGTCCCCGAACCGACTGGGACAGGGGGCTTCGGGGCAATCAGCCCCAGCATTTT. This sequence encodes CSASPRTDWDRGLRGNQPQHF.